Reported below is one T cell receptor (beta chain). Its matching antigen is unknown. This sample was taken from a study of shared clonotypes between healthy human individuals. Study-wide results and limits: Incompleteness in sorted-subset sequencing, despite large depth, was shown by rarefaction.

Some clones are missing from TCRdb's copy, which holds only in-frame ones; the method was immunoSEQ multiplex PCR. The sample holds 550,000 to 800,000 clones, 74% seen once. V lost 5 bases and J 5 bases, leaving 18 bases between the germline ends. The V gene's germline CDR1 is SGHVS and CDR2 FQNEAQ. There are 15 residues in the CDR3. The TCR originated in a woman aged 25 to 39 in good health. This chain links TRBV7-8 with TRBJ1-1; the D is unclear. Sequencing used memory CD4+ T cells sorted from blood. Indicated subset: CD45RA-negative fraction. The CDR3 region is CASSEGPGLGTEAFF. The CDR3, as DNA: TGTGCCAGCAGCGAGGGCCCCGGGCTGGGGACTGAAGCTTTCTTT.